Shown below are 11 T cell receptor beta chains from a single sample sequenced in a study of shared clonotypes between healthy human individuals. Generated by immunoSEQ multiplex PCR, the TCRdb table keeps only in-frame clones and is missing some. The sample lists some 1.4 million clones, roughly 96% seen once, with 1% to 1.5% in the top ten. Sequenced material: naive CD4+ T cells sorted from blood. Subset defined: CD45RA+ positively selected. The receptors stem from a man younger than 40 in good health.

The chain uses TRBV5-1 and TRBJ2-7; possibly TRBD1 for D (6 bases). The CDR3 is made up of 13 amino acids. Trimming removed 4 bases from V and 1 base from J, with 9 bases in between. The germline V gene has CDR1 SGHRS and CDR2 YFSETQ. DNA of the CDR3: TGCGCCAGCAGCCATGACAGGTCCTACGAGCAGTACTTC. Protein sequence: CASSHDRSYEQYF.

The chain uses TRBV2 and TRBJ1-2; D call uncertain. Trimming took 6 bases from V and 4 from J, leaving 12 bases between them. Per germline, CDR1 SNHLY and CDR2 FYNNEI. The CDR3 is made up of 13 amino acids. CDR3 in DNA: TGTGCCAGCAGCCCCCTGCAGAGCTATGGCTACACCTTC. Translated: CASSPLQSYGYTF.

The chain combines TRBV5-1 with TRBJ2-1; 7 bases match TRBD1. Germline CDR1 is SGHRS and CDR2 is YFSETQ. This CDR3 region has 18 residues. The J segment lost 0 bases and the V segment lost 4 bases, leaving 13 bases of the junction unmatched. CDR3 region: CASSTLTGPGRSYNEQFF. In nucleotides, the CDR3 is TGCGCCAGCAGCACCCTGACAGGGCCCGGCCGCTCCTACAATGAGCAGTTCTTC. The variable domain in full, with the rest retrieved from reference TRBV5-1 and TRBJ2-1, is KAGVTQTPRYLIKTRGQQVTLSCSPISGHRSVSWYQQTPGQGLQFLFEYFSETQRNKGNFPGRFSGRQFSNSRSEMNVSTLELGDSALYLCASSTLTGPGRSYNEQFFGPGTRLTVL.

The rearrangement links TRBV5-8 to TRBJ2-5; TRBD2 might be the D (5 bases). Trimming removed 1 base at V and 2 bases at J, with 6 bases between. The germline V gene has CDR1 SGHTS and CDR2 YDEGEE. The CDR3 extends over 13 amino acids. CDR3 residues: CASSLLAQETQYF. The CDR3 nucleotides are TGTGCCAGCAGCTTGTTAGCGCAAGAGACCCAGTACTTC.

The CDR3 DNA follows: TGTGCCAGCAGCTTAATCTCGGGGGATAGCAATCAGCCCCAGCATTTT. The encoded protein is CASSLISGDSNQPQHF. The rearrangement links TRBV7-3 to TRBJ1-5; tentatively, D is TRBD1 (5 bases). V was pared by 1 base and J by 0 bases, with 10 bases between. CDR3 length: 16 residues. The germline V gene has CDR1 SGHTA and CDR2 FQGTGA.

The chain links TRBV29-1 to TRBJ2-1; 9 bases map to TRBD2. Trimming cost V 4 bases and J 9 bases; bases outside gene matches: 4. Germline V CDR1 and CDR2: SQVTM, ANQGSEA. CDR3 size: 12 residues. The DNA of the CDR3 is TGCAGCGTTGGGCGGGAGGGGAGTGAGCAGTTCTTC. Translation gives CSVGREGSEQFF.

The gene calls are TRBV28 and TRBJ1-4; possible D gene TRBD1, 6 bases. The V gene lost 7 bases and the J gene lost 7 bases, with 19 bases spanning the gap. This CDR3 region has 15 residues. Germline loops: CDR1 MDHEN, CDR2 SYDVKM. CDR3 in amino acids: CASTQGGLEGEKLFF. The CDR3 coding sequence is TGTGCCAGCACTCAAGGGGGGCTTGAGGGTGAAAAACTGTTTTTT.

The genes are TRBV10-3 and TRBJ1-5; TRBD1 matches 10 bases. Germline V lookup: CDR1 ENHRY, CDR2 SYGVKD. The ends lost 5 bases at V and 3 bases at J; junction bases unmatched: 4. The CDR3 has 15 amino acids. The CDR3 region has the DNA TGTGCCATCAGTTCCGGGACAGGGGACAATCAGCCCCAGCATTTT. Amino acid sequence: CAISSGTGDNQPQHF.

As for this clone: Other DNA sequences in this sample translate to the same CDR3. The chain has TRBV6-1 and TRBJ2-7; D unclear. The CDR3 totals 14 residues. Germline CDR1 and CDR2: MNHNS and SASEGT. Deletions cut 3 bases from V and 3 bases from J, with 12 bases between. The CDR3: CASSEDRVSYEQYF. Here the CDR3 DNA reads TGTGCCAGCAGTGAGGATCGGGTAAGCTACGAGCAGTACTTC.

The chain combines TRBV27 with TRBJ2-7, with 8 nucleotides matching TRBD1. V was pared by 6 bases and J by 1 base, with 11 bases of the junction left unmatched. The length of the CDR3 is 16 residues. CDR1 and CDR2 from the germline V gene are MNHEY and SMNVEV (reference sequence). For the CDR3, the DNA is TGTGCCAGCAGCTCCCCCCTTCGGGACAGGTCCTACGAGCAGTACTTC. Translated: CASSSPLRDRSYEQYF.

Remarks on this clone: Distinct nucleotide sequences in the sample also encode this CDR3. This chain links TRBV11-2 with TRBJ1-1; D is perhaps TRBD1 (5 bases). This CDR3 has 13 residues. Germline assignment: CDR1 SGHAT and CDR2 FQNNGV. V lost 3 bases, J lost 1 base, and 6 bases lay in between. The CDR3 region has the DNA TGTGCCAGCAGCTTGGACACGAACACTGAAGCTTTCTTT. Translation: CASSLDTNTEAFF. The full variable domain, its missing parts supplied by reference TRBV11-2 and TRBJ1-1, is EAGVAQSPRYKIIEKRQSVAFWCNPISGHATLYWYQQILGQGPKLLIQFQNNGVVDDSQLPKDRFSAERLKGVDSTLKIQPAKLEDSAVYLCASSLDTNTEAFFGQGTRLTVV.